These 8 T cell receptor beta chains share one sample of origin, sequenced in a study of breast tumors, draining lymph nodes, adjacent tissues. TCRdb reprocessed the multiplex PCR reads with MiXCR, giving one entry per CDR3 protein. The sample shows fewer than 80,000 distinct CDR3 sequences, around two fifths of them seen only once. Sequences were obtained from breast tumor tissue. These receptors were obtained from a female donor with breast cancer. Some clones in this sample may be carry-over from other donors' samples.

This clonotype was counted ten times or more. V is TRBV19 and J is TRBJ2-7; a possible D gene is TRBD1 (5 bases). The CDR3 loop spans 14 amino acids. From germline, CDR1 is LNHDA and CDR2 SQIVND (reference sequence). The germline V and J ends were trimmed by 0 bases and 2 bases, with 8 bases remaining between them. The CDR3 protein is CASSIEAGPYEQYF. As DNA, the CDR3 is TGTGCCAGTAGTATAGAGGCAGGGCCCTACGAGCAGTACTTC.

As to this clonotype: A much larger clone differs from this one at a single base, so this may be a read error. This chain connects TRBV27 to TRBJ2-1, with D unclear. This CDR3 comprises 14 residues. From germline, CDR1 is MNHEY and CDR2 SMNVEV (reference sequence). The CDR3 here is CASSWVSPYNERFF. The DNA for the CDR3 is TGTGCCAGCAGTTGGGTCTCCCCGTACAATGAGCGGTTCTTC.

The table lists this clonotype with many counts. This CDR3 is CASSRYRAVNQPQHF. The CDR3 coding sequence is TGTGCCAGCAGCCGTTACCGGGCCGTCAATCAGCCCCAGCATTTT. This sequence joins TRBV7-8 and TRBJ1-5; D gene uncertain. V was pared by 5 bases and J by 3 bases, with 14 bases between. The V gene's germline CDR1 is SGHVS and CDR2 FQNEAQ. CDR3 length: 15 residues. The full variable domain, in which reference TRBV7-8 and TRBJ1-5 provide the parts outside the CDR3, is GAGVSQSPRYKVAKRGQDVALRCDPISGHVSLFWYQQALGQGPEFLTYFQNEAQLDKSGLPSDRFFAERPEGSVSTLKIQRTQQEDSAVYLCASSRYRAVNQPQHFGDGTRLSIL.

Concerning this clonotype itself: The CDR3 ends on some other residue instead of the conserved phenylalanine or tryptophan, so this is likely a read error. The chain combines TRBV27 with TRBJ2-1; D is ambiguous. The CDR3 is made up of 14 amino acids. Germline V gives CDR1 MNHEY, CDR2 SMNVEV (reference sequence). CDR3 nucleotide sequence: TGTGCCAGCAGTCTATCCCTAAACTACAATGAGCAGTTCCTC. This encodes CASSLSLNYNEQFL.

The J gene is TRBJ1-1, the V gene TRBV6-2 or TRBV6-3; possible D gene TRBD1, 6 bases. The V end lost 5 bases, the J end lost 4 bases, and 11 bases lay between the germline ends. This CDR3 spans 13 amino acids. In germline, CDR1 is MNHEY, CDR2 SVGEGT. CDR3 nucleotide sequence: TGTGCCAGCAGTCCACAGGGATTCACTGAAGCTTTCTTT. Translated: CASSPQGFTEAFF.

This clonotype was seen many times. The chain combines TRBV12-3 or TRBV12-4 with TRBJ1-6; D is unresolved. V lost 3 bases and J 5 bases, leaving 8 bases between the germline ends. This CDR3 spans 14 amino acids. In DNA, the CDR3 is TGTGCCAGCAGTTTTGGGCAGAATAATTCACCCCTCCACTTT. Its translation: CASSFGQNNSPLHF.

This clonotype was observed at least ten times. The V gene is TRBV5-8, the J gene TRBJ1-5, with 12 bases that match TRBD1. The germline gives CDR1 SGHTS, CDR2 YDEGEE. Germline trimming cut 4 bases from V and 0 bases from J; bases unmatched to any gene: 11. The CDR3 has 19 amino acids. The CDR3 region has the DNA TGTGCCAGCAGCCAACCCGCGGGACAGGGGGCCTTTAGCAATCAGCCCCAGCATTTT. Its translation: CASSQPAGQGAFSNQPQHF. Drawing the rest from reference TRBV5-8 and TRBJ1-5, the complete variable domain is EAGVTQSPTHLIKTRGQQATLRCSPISGHTSVYWYQQALGLGLQFLLWYDEGEERNRGNFPPRFSGRQFPNYSSELNVNALELEDSALYLCASSQPAGQGAFSNQPQHFGDGTRLSIL.

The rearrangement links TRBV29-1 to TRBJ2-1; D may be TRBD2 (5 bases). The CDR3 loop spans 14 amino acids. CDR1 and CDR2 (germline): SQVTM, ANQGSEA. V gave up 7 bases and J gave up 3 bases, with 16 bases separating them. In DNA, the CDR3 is TGCAGCGCCCGAGCGGAGTTGTTCTACAATGAGCAGTTCTTC. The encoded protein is CSARAELFYNEQFF.